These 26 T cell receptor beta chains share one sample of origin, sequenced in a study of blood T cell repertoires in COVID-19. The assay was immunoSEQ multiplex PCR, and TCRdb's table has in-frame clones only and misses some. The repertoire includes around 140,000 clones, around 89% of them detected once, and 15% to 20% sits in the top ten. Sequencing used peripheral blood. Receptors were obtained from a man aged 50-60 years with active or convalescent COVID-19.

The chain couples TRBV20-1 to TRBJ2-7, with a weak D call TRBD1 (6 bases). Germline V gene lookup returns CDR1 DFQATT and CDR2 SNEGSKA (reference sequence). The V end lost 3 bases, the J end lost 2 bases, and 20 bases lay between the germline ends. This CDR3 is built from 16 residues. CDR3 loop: CSASGDKGPLTYEQYF. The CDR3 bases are TGCAGTGCTAGTGGGGACAAGGGGCCCCTAACCTACGAGCAGTACTTC.

The CDR3 region has the DNA TGTGCCAGCAGCCCAGAGGGTGGTGAAAAACTGTTTTTT. Its protein product is CASSPEGGEKLFF. The genes are TRBV9 and TRBJ1-4; D unclear. The CDR3 is 13 amino acids. Trimming removed 4 bases at V and 7 bases at J, with 11 bases between. Germline V gene data show CDR1 as SGDLS and CDR2 as YYNGEE.

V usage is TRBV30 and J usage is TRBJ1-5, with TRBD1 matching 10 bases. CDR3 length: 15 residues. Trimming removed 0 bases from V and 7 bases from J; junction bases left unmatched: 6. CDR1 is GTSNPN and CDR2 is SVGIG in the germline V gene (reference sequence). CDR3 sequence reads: CAWSVPTGGRQPQHF. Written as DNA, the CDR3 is TGTGCCTGGAGTGTACCGACAGGGGGCCGGCAGCCCCAGCATTTT. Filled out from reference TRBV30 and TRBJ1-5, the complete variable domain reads SQTIHQWPATLVQPVGSPLSLECTVEGTSNPNLYWYRQAAGRGLQLLFYSVGIGQISSEVPQNLSASRPQDRQFILSSKKLLLSDSGFYLCAWSVPTGGRQPQHFGDGTRLSIL.

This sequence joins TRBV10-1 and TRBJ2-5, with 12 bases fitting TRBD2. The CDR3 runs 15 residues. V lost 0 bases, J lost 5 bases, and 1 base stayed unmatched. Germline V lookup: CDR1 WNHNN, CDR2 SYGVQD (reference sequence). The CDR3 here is CASSESGLAGETQYF. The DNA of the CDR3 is TGCGCCAGCAGTGAGTCCGGACTAGCGGGGGAGACCCAGTACTTC.

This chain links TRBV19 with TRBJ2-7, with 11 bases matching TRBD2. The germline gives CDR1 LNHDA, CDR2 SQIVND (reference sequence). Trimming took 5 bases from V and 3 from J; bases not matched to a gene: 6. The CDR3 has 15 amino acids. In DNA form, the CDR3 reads TGTGCCAGTAGTCCTAGACTAGCGGGGAGCTACGAGCAGTACTTC. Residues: CASSPRLAGSYEQYF.

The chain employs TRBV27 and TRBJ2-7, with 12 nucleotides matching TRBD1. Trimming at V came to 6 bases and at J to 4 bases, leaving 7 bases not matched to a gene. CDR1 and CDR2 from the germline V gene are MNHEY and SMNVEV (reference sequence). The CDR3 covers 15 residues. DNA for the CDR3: TGTGCCAGCAGATTCGGGACAGGGGGCTTATACGAGCAGTACTTC. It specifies CASRFGTGGLYEQYF.

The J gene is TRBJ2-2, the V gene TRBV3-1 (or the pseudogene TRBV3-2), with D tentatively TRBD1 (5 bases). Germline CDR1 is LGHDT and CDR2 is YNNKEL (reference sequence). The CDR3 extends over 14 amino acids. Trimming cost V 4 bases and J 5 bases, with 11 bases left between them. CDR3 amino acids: CASSPLGDTGELFF. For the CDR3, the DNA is TGTGCCAGCAGCCCCCTAGGGGATACCGGGGAGCTGTTTTTT.

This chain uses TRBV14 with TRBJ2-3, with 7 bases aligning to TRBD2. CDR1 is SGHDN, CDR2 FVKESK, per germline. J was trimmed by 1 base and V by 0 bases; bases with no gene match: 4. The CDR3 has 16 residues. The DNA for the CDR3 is TGTGCCAGCAGCCAAGATCGGCTAGCGGGCACAGATACGCAGTATTTT. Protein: CASSQDRLAGTDTQYF. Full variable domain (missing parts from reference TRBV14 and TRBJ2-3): EAGVTQFPSHSVIEKGQTVTLRCDPISGHDNLYWYRRVMGKEIKFLLHFVKESKQDESGMPNNRFLAERTGGTYSTLKVQPAELEDSGVYFCASSQDRLAGTDTQYFGPGTRLTVL.

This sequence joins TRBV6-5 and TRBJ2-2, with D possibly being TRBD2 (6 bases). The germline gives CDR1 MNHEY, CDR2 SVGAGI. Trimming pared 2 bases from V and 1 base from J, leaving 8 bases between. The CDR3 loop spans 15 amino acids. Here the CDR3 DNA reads TGTGCCAGCAGTTACGGGACTTTGAACACCGGGGAGCTGTTTTTT. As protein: CASSYGTLNTGELFF.

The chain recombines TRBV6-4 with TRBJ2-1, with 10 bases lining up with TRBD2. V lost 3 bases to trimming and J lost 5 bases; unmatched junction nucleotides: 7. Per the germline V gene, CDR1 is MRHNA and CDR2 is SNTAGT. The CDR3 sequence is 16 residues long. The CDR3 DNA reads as TGTGCCAGCAGTGAGAGCGGGGGGGCCAGAAACAATGAGCAGTTCTTC. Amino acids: CASSESGGARNNEQFF.

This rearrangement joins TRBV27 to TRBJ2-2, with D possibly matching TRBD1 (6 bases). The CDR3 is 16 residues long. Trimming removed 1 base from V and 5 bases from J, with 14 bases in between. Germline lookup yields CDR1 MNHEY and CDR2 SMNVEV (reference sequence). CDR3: CASSLYPGTWTGELFF. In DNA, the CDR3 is TGTGCCAGCAGTTTATATCCCGGGACATGGACCGGGGAGCTGTTTTTT.

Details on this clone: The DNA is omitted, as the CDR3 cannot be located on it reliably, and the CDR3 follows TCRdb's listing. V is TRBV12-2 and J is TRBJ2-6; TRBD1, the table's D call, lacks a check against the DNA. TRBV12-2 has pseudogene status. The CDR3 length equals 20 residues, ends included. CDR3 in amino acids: CASRPDTHRGVGCGANVLTF.

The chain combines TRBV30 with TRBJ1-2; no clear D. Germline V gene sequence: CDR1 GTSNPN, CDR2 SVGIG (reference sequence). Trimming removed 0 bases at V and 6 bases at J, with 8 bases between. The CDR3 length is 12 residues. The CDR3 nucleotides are TGTGCCTGGAGTGTAAGCGTGGATGGCTACACCTTC. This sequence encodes CAWSVSVDGYTF. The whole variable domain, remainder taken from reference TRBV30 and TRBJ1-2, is SQTIHQWPATLVQPVGSPLSLECTVEGTSNPNLYWYRQAAGRGLQLLFYSVGIGQISSEVPQNLSASRPQDRQFILSSKKLLLSDSGFYLCAWSVSVDGYTFGSGTRLTVV.

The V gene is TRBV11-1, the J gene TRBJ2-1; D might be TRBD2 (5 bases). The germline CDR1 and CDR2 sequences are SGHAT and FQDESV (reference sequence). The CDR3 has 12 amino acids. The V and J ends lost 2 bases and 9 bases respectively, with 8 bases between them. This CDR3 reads CASSLWRSEQFF. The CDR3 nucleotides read TGTGCCAGCAGCTTATGGAGGAGTGAGCAGTTCTTC.

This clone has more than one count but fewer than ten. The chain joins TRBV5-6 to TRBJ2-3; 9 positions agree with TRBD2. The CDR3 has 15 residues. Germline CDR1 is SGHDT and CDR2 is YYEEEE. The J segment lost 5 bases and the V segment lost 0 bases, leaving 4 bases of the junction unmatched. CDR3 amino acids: CASSLVSLAGDTQYF. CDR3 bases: TGTGCCAGCAGCTTGGTTTCACTAGCGGGAGATACGCAGTATTTT.

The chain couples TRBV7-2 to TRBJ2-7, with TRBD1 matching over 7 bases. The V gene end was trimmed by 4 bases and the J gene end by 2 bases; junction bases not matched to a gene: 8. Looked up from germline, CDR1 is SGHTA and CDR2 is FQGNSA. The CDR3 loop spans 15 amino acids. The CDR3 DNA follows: TGTGCCAGCAGCTCCCGGACAGGTGTGACCTACGAGCAGTACTTC. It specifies CASSSRTGVTYEQYF.

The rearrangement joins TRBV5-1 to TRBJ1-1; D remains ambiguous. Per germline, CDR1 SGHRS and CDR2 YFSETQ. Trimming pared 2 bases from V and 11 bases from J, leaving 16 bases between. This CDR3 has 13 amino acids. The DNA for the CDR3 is TGCGCCAGCAGCTTTTCTTCTCAAGAGAGGGCTTTCTTT. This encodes CASSFSSQERAFF.

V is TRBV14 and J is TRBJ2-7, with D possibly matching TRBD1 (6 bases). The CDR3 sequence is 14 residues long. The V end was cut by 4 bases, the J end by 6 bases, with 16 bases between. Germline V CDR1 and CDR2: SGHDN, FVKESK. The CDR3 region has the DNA TGTGCCAGCAGCCCGCGTCTGGGGGCGACCGAGCAGTACTTC. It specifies CASSPRLGATEQYF.

The CDR3 DNA reads as TGCGCCAGCAGCCAAGATATTGTAAACACTGGCTACACCTTC. This encodes CASSQDIVNTGYTF. The J gene is TRBJ1-2, the V gene TRBV4-1; D is uncertain. The length of the CDR3 is 14 residues. Germline V gene lookup returns CDR1 MGHRA and CDR2 YSYEKL. V lost 0 bases and J 7 bases, leaving 12 bases between the germline ends.

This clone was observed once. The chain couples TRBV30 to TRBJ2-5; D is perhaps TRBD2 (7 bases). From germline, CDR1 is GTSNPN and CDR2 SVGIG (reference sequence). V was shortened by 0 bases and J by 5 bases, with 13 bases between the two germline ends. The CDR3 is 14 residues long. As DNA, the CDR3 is TGTGCCTGGAGTGTAGGGGGGGTGCTGGAGACCCAGTACTTC. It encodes CAWSVGGVLETQYF. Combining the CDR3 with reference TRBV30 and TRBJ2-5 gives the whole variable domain SQTIHQWPATLVQPVGSPLSLECTVEGTSNPNLYWYRQAAGRGLQLLFYSVGIGQISSEVPQNLSASRPQDRQFILSSKKLLLSDSGFYLCAWSVGGVLETQYFGPGTRLLVL.

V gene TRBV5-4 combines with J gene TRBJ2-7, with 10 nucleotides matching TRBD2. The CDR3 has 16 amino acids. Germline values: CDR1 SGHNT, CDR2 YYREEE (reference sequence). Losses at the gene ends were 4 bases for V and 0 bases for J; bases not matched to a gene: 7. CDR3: CASSPSSGGSSYEQYF. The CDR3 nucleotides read TGTGCCAGCAGCCCGTCTAGCGGGGGAAGCTCCTACGAGCAGTACTTC.

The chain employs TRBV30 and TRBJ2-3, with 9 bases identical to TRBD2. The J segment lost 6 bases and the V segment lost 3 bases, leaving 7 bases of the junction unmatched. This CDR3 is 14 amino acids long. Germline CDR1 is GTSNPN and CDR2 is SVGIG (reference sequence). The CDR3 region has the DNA TGTGCCTGGAGACAGGGACTAGCTTCCGATACGCAGTATTTT. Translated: CAWRQGLASDTQYF.

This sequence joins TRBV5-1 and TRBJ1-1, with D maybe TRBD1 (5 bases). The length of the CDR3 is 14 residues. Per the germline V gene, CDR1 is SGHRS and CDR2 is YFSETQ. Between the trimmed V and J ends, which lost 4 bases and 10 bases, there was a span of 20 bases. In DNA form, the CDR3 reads TGCGCCAGCAGCGACCCTATCGAGTCAGGGATAGCTTTCTTT. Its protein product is CASSDPIESGIAFF.

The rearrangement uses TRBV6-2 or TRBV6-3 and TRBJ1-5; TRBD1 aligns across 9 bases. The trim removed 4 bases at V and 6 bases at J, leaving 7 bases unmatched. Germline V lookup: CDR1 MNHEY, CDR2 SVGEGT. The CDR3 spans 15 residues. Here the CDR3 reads CASSSGTGTRQPQHF. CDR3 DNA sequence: TGTGCCAGCAGTTCCGGGACAGGGACTCGTCAGCCCCAGCATTTT.

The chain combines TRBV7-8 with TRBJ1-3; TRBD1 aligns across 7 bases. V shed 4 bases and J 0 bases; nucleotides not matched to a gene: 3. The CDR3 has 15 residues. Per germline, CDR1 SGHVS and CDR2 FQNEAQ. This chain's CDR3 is CASSSQGSSGNTIYF. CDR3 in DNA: TGTGCCAGCAGCTCACAGGGGAGCTCTGGAAACACCATATATTTT.

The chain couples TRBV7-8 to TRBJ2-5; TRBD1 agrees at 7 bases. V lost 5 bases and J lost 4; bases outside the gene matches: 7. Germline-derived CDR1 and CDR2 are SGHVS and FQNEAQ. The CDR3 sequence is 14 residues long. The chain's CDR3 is CASSLPGQRETQYF. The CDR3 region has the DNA TGTGCCAGCAGCCTTCCGGGACAGAGAGAGACCCAGTACTTC.